The 5 T cell receptor beta chains reported below all come from one sample, sequenced in a study of T-cell reconstitution after alpha-beta-depleted transplantation in children. Unique molecular identifiers were incorporated into the prepared TCRbeta library. Each CDR3 protein is one row after TCRdb ran MiXCR on the PCR reads. The data show fewer than 400,000 distinct CDR3 sequences, about a fifth seen once. This material consisted of PBMCs from the stem cell graft donor, taken from the stem cell graft. Receptor source: a human donor who donated a stem cell graft to a child with acute myeloid leukemia.

V usage is TRBV24-1 and J usage is TRBJ2-1; 12 positions agree with TRBD2. V lost 4 bases to trimming and J lost 7 bases; unmatched junction nucleotides: 7. The CDR3 runs to 16 residues. CDR1 KGHDR and CDR2 SFDVKD come from the germline V gene. The chain's CDR3 is CATSDEPGLAGNEQFF. CDR3 in DNA: TGTGCCACCAGTGACGAACCCGGACTAGCGGGGAATGAGCAGTTCTTC.

The chain employs TRBV20-1 and TRBJ2-7; D gene unclear. The CDR3 consists of 15 residues. The V and J ends lost 0 bases and 7 bases respectively, with 19 bases between them. Germline V gene lookup returns CDR1 DFQATT and CDR2 SNEGSKA (reference sequence). CDR3 DNA sequence: TGCAGTGCTAGAGATGACGGACCATTCTTACAAGAGCAGTACTTC. This sequence encodes CSARDDGPFLQEQYF.

The table lists this clonotype with a few counts. The chain joins TRBV7-9 to TRBJ2-7, with 7 bases lining up with TRBD1. CDR3 length: 15 residues. Germline V lookup: CDR1 SEHNR, CDR2 FQNEAQ (reference sequence). V was clipped by 3 bases and J by 2 bases; unmatched bases: 7. The CDR3 DNA follows: TGTGCCAGCAGCTTCCGGACAGGTGTCCCCTACGAGCAGTACTTC. Its protein product is CASSFRTGVPYEQYF.

The V and J genes are TRBV7-2 and TRBJ2-7; the match to TRBD2 covers 10 bases. CDR1 and CDR2 from the germline V gene are SGHTA and FQGNSA. Trimming took 0 bases from V and 3 from J; bases not matched to a gene: 2. The CDR3 loop spans 15 amino acids. This CDR3 is CASSLATSGHYEQYF. For the CDR3, the DNA is TGTGCCAGCAGCTTAGCGACTAGCGGGCACTACGAGCAGTACTTC.

The V and J genes are TRBV5-1 and TRBJ2-2; TRBD2 matches 8 bases. The CDR3 runs to 13 residues. The germline V gene has CDR1 SGHRS and CDR2 YFSETQ. Unmatched junction bases numbered 2, after V lost 3 bases and J lost 7 bases. The CDR3 DNA is TGCGCCAGCAGCTGGGGGACTAGCGGGGAGCTGTTTTTT. Protein: CASSWGTSGELFF. Combining the CDR3 with reference TRBV5-1 and TRBJ2-2 gives the whole variable domain KAGVTQTPRYLIKTRGQQVTLSCSPISGHRSVSWYQQTPGQGLQFLFEYFSETQRNKGNFPGRFSGRQFSNSRSEMNVSTLELGDSALYLCASSWGTSGELFFGEGSRLTVL.